These T cell receptor beta chains were read from a single sample in a study of CD8 T cells in Susac syndrome. One entry per CDR3 protein results from TCRdb running MiXCR on the immunoSEQ multiplex PCR reads. The sample includes approximately 230,000 distinct CDR3 sequences, over 85% of them seen just once. Sequencing was carried out using CD4+ T cells from PBMCs. These receptor sequences come from a human donor with multiple sclerosis. Both conserved end residues are part of each CDR3. D genes are given only for firm matches. Size is stated for part of the rows, as once, few or many counts, or as a class when the clone is expanded.

J: TRBJ2-7
V: TRBV12-3/TRBV12-4
size: NA
length: 15
D: TRBD1
DNA: TGTGCCAGCAGTCGAGGGACAGGGGGCGGCTACGAGCAGTACTTC
CDR3: CASSRGTGGGYEQYF

J: TRBJ2-5
V: TRBV4-1
size: NA
length: 16
D: TRBD1
DNA: TGCGCCAGCAGCCGCCCGGGACAGGGACTTCAAGAGACCCAGTACTTC
CDR3: CASSRPGQGLQETQYF

J: TRBJ1-4
V: TRBV6-5
size: NA
length: 14
D: TRBD1
DNA: TGTGCCAGCAGAAAGGGGGCAGTTAATGAAAAACTGTTTTTT
CDR3: CASRKGAVNEKLFF

J: TRBJ1-2
V: TRBV11-2
size: NA
length: 14
D: NA
DNA: TGTGCCAGCAGCTTAGAAGGCAGCGTCTATGGCTACACCTTC
CDR3: CASSLEGSVYGYTF

J: TRBJ1-4
V: TRBV5-1
size: NA
length: 13
D: NA
DNA: TGCGCCAGCAGCCGGGTACCAGAGGAAAAACTGTTTTTT
CDR3: CASSRVPEEKLFF

J: TRBJ1-2
V: TRBV20-1
size: NA
length: 13
D: NA
DNA: TGCAGTGCCCCGCCCCCCCGTCCCTATGGCTACACCTTC
CDR3: CSAPPPRPYGYTF

J: TRBJ1-2
V: TRBV10-3
size: NA
length: 13
D: NA
DNA: TGTGCCATCAGGGCAGGCCGTAACTATGGCTACACCTTC
CDR3: CAIRAGRNYGYTF

J: TRBJ1-5
V: TRBV6-6
size: NA
length: 14
D: NA
DNA: TGTGCCAGCAGTCTAGGTGAGGGGCGTCAGCCCCAGCATTTT
CDR3: CASSLGEGRQPQHF

J: TRBJ2-1
V: TRBV29-1
size: once
length: 16
D: TRBD2
DNA: TGCAGCGTCGGAATGGCTGGGACTAGCTCCTACAATGAGCAGTTCTTC
CDR3: CSVGMAGTSSYNEQFF

J: TRBJ2-1
V: TRBV15
size: NA
length: 14
D: NA
DNA: TGTGCCACCAGCAGAGCGACAGAGTACAATGAGCAGTTCTTC
CDR3: CATSRATEYNEQFF

J: TRBJ1-2
V: TRBV6-5
size: once
length: 13
D: NA
DNA: TGTGCCAGCACCTCGACCGGGACGTATGGCTACACCTTC
CDR3: CASTSTGTYGYTF

J: TRBJ1-1
V: TRBV12-3/TRBV12-4
size: NA
length: 13
D: NA
DNA: TGTGCCAGCAGGTCTACAGGGTACACTGAAGCTTTCTTT
CDR3: CASRSTGYTEAFF

J: TRBJ1-1
V: TRBV12-3/TRBV12-4
size: NA
length: 11
D: NA
DNA: TGTGCCAGCACCTCACGCGGTGAAGCTTTCTTT
CDR3: CASTSRGEAFF

J: TRBJ2-3
V: TRBV3-1
size: once
length: 16
D: NA
DNA: TGTGCCAGCAGCCAAAGGCAGGGAGGAGGTCCAGATACGCAGTATTTT
CDR3: CASSQRQGGGPDTQYF

J: TRBJ2-2
V: TRBV11-3
size: NA
length: 14
D: NA
DNA: TGTGCCAGCAGCTTAGAAAGGGACACCGGGGAGCTGTTTTTT
CDR3: CASSLERDTGELFF

J: TRBJ2-3
V: TRBV27
size: NA
length: 18
D: NA
DNA: TGTGCCAGCAGTTTGAACCCCCCGGTTGGGGTGAGCACAGATACGCAGTATTTT
CDR3: CASSLNPPVGVSTDTQYF

J: TRBJ1-2
V: TRBV7-9
size: NA
length: 13
D: NA
DNA: TGTGCCAGCAGCTCCAGGGACGCCTATGGCTACACCTTC
CDR3: CASSSRDAYGYTF

J: TRBJ2-1
V: TRBV4-1
size: NA
length: 21
D: TRBD2
DNA: TGCGCCAGCAGCCAAGATATGGGGACTAGTCTTGGTAGGAGCTCCTACAATGAGCAGTTCTTC
CDR3: CASSQDMGTSLGRSSYNEQFF

J: TRBJ2-5
V: TRBV7-2
size: NA
length: 14
D: TRBD2
DNA: TGTGCCAGCAGCTTTAGCGGGAGGCGGGAGACCCAGTACTTC
CDR3: CASSFSGRRETQYF

J: TRBJ1-1
V: TRBV3-1
size: NA
length: 13
D: NA
DNA: TGTGCCAGCAGCCCCGACATGGGGGTTGAAGCTTTCTTT
CDR3: CASSPDMGVEAFF

J: TRBJ2-2
V: TRBV9
size: NA
length: 15
D: TRBD2
DNA: TGTGCCAGCAGCGCGGGACTAGCGGGGCCCGGGGAGCTGTTTTTT
CDR3: CASSAGLAGPGELFF

J: TRBJ2-2
V: TRBV5-1
size: NA
length: 16
D: TRBD1
DNA: TGCGCCAGCAGCTTACTACAGGGGGCGCAGCCCGGGGAGCTGTTTTTT
CDR3: CASSLLQGAQPGELFF